This record covers a single T cell receptor beta chain. The source of the sample is a study of blood T cell repertoires in COVID-19. For the study at large: Samples of COVID-19 (acute and convalescent) were obtained from the United States, Italy and Spain. T cells, B-cell-depleted T cells, or PBMCs provided the cDNA or gDNA that served as material.

In the original analysis: Estimation of nucleated cell counts relied on the amplification of reference gene primers. TCRdb's table, derived via immunoSEQ multiplex PCR, lists solely in-frame clones and lacks some. The DNA was the basis for D and trimming; V, J and clone size are from that table. Altogether 100,000 to 150,000 clones are present, around 85% being singletons, with the ten largest covering about a sixth. The sample consisted of peripheral blood. This TCR came from a man aged 30 to 45 with COVID-19, enrolled during active disease.

CDR3 protein: CASSPRQGTAPNTEAFF. CDR3 bases: TGTGCCAGCAGTCCCAGACAGGGTACGGCCCCGAACACTGAAGCTTTCTTT. This chain joins TRBV28 and TRBJ1-1; 7 nucleotides match TRBD1. CDR1 MDHEN and CDR2 SYDVKM come from the germline V gene. The V gene end was trimmed by 5 bases and the J gene end by 1 base; junction bases not matched to a gene: 13. This CDR3 is 17 amino acids long.